The T cell receptor beta chain under discussion was sequenced for a study of shared clonotypes between healthy human individuals. Naive CD8 cells comprised CD45RO-negative, CCR7-positively selected cells, excluding terminally differentiated effector memory CD45RA+ cells. There were no recent acute infections or vaccinations among the donors, who were healthy HIV-negative adults. Remarks on this clone: Antigen unknown.

It was 200 to 250 ng DNA, 28,000 or so T cell genomes, that sorted-subset replicate PCRs used. The repertoire was sequenced with immunoSEQ multiplex PCR; TCRdb's copy has only in-frame clones and lacks some. The table includes roughly 550,000 clones, just under 97% detected once. Germline values: CDR1 MDHEN, CDR2 SYDVKM. V lost 2 bases and J lost 7, with 9 bases in between. The CDR3 has 12 residues. Whole-study findings and limits: Naive CD4 clonotypes overlapped across a handful of donors at roughly 4.5%.

The rearrangement uses TRBV28 and TRBJ2-7, with a weak D call TRBD1 (5 bases). The specimen sequenced was naive CD8+ T cells sorted from blood. This receptor was obtained from a woman aged 25 to 39 in good health. CDR3 loop: CASSLLSGEQYF. CDR3 in DNA: TGTGCCAGCAGTTTACTGTCAGGGGAGCAGTACTTC.